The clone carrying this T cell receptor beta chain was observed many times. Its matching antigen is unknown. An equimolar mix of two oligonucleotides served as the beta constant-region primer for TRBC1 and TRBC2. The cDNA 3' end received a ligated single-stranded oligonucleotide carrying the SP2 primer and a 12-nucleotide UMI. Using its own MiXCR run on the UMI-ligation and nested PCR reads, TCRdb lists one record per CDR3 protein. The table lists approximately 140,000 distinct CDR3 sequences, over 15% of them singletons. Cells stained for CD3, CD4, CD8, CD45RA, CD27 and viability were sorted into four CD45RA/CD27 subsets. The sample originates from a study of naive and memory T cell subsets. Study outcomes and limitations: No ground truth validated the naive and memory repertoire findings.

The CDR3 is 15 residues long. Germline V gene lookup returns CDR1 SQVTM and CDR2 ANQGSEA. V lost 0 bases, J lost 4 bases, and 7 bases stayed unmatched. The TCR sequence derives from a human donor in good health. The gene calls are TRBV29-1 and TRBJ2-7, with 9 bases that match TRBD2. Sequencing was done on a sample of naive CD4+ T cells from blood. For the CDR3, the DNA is TGCAGCGTTGAAGATCGTGCGGGAGGGAGGTACGAGCAGTACTTC. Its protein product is CSVEDRAGGRYEQYF.